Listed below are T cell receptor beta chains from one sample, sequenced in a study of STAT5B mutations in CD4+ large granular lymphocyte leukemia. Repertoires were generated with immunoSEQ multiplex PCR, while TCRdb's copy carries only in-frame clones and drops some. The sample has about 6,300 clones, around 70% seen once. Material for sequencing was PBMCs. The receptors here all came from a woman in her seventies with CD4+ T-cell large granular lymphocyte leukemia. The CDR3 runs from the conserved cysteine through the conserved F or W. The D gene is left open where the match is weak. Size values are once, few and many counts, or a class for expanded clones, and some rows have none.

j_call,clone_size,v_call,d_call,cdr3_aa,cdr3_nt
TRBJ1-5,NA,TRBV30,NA,CAWGTRSNQPQHF,TGTGCCTGGGGGACCCGTAGCAATCAGCCCCAGCATTTT
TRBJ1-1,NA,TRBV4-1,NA,CASSRGRGTEAFF,TGCGCCAGCAGCAGGGGGAGGGGGACTGAAGCTTTCTTT
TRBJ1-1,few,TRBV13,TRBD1,CASSLGQEPNTEAFF,TGTGCCAGCAGCTTGGGACAGGAACCGAACACTGAAGCTTTCTTT
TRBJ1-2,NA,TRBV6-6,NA,CASSGERAARGYTF,TGTGCCAGCAGTGGCGAACGGGCCGCGCGGGGCTACACCTTC
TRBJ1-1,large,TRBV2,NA,CASKVNTEAFF,TGTGCCAGCAAGGTGAACACTGAAGCTTTCTTT
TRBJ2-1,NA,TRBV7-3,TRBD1,CASSPRTGFYEQFF,TGTGCCAGCAGCCCCCGGACAGGGTTTTATGAGCAGTTCTTC
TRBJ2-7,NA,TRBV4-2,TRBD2,CASSSSGLAGGAQYF,TGTGCCAGCAGCTCATCGGGACTAGCGGGGGGGGCGCAGTACTTC
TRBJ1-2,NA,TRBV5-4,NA,CASSLEQGGGGYTF,TGTGCCAGCAGCTTGGAGCAGGGAGGTGGGGGCTACACCTTC
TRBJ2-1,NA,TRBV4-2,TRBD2,CASSQEVGLADEQFF,TGTGCCAGCAGCCAAGAAGTGGGACTAGCTGATGAGCAGTTCTTC
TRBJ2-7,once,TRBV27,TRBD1,CASTWGTGGNEQYF,TGTGCCAGCACCTGGGGGACAGGGGGGAACGAGCAGTACTTC
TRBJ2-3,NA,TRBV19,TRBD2,CASSFKREGWNTQYF,TGTGCCAGTAGTTTCAAGCGGGAGGGCTGGAATACGCAGTATTTT
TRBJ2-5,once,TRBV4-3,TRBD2,CASSQDPAGGLRRETQYF,TGCGCCAGCAGCCAAGATCCAGCGGGGGGGCTCAGGCGAGAGACCCAGTACTTC
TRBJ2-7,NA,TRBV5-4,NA,CASSLDRYEQYF,TGTGCCAGCAGCCTTGACAGGTACGAGCAGTACTTC
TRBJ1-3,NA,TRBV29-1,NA,CSVENLDTIYF,TGCAGCGTTGAAAATCTGGACACCATATATTTT